Each of the 31 T cell receptor beta chains below was sequenced from the same sample in a study of T-cell reconstitution after alpha-beta-depleted transplantation in children. The TCRbeta library was prepared with unique molecular identifiers. Each CDR3 protein gets one entry after TCRdb re-called the PCR reads with MiXCR. The data hold 500,000 to 650,000 distinct CDR3 sequences, with over 10% observed a single time. The sample in question was PBMCs, mostly from graft donor cells, obtained 360 days after TCRalphabeta/CD19-depleted stem cell transplant. The source is a male patient under 18 who had a stem cell transplant for acute myeloid leukemia, so the T cells may come from the graft donor.

The chain uses TRBV7-2 and TRBJ2-7, with a weak D call TRBD2 (6 bases). The CDR3 length is 14 residues. The V end lost 5 bases, the J end lost 4 bases, and 15 bases lay between the germline ends. Germline CDR1 reads SGHTA; CDR2 reads FQGNSA. The CDR3 loop reads CASSPELGRYEQYF. As DNA, the CDR3 is TGTGCCAGCAGCCCTGAACTAGGGAGGTACGAGCAGTACTTC.

This chain links TRBV11-2 with TRBJ2-1; 14 bases are shared with TRBD2. The CDR3 loop spans 18 amino acids. Looked up from germline, CDR1 is SGHAT and CDR2 is FQNNGV. J lost 2 bases, V lost 2 bases, and 5 bases had no gene match. DNA of the CDR3: TGTGCCAGCAGCTTATGGGGGACTAGCGGGAGTCCCTACAATGAGCAGTTCTTC. Translated: CASSLWGTSGSPYNEQFF.

This clonotype showed up just a few times. The gene calls are TRBV4-3 and TRBJ2-7; D may be TRBD1 or TRBD2 (5 bases each). This CDR3 has 15 residues. Germline assignment: CDR1 LGHNA and CDR2 YSLEER. Trimming stripped 1 base from V and 4 bases from J, with 14 bases between. This chain's CDR3 is CASSQANGAGYEQYF. CDR3 bases: TGCGCCAGCAGCCAAGCGAACGGGGCCGGTTACGAGCAGTACTTC.

This clonotype came up once. The gene calls are TRBV29-1 and TRBJ2-1; a weak D match, TRBD1 (6 bases). V lost 6 bases, J lost 8 bases, and 14 bases lay in between. This CDR3 comprises 12 residues. Germline V gene lookup returns CDR1 SQVTM and CDR2 ANQGSEA. Here the CDR3 reads CSVKAGEHEQFF. The DNA for the CDR3 is TGCAGCGTCAAGGCAGGGGAACATGAGCAGTTCTTC.

This clonotype was seen a handful of times. The rearrangement joins TRBV28 to TRBJ2-7; D is uncertain. V was cut by 7 bases and J by 2 bases, with 12 bases left in between. The CDR3 is 13 residues long. Germline CDR1 is MDHEN and CDR2 is SYDVKM. For the CDR3, the DNA is TGTGCCAGCACCGACACACTTACCTACGAGCAGTACTTC. Translated: CASTDTLTYEQYF.

This clonotype was seen only a few times. The chain has TRBV5-1 and TRBJ2-7, with 14 bases lining up with TRBD2. The germline V gene encodes CDR1 SGHRS and CDR2 YFSETQ. The V segment lost 0 bases and the J segment 3 bases; nucleotides outside the gene matches: 8. There are 18 residues in the CDR3. CDR3 nucleotide sequence: TGCGCCAGCAGCTTGGAAAAGGGACTAGCGGGAGATAACTACGAGCAGTACTTC. Its protein product is CASSLEKGLAGDNYEQYF. The full variable domain, in which reference TRBV5-1 and TRBJ2-7 provide the parts outside the CDR3, is KAGVTQTPRYLIKTRGQQVTLSCSPISGHRSVSWYQQTPGQGLQFLFEYFSETQRNKGNFPGRFSGRQFSNSRSEMNVSTLELGDSALYLCASSLEKGLAGDNYEQYFGPGTRLTVT.

The rearrangement joins TRBV7-2 to TRBJ2-7, with TRBD2 matching over 7 bases. This CDR3 is built from 15 residues. Germline values: CDR1 SGHTA, CDR2 FQGNSA. V dropped 2 bases and J dropped 5; count of bases not matched to a gene: 9. CDR3 nucleotide sequence: TGTGCCAGCAGCTTAACCGCGGGAGAGGGCCACGAGCAGTACTTC. This encodes CASSLTAGEGHEQYF.

This clonotype was recorded many times. The rearrangement links TRBV29-1 to TRBJ2-1; 12 bases are shared with TRBD1. The CDR3 covers 17 residues. V was pared by 3 bases and J by 5 bases, with 11 bases of the junction left unmatched. Germline values: CDR1 SQVTM, CDR2 ANQGSEA. CDR3 sequence (DNA): TGCAGCGTTGACGGGCCGGGACAGGGGGCCTTAGACAATGAGCAGTTCTTC. It is translated as CSVDGPGQGALDNEQFF.

The table lists this clonotype with a few counts. V gene TRBV12-3 or TRBV12-4 combines with J gene TRBJ2-5, with 10 bases that match TRBD2. After removal of 6 bases from V and 3 bases from J, the junction contained 13 bases not matched to a gene. This CDR3 spans 17 amino acids. The CDR3 bases are TGTGCCAGCAGCACCTTAATAGGGCTAGCGGGGGAAGAGACCCAGTACTTC. Residues: CASSTLIGLAGEETQYF.

The gene calls are TRBV2 and TRBJ2-1, with 8 nucleotides matching TRBD2. The V segment lost 6 bases and the J segment 9 bases; nucleotides outside the gene matches: 13. The CDR3 length is 15 residues. Per germline, CDR1 SNHLY and CDR2 FYNNEI. The CDR3 bases are TGTGCCAGCAGACCGTTTAGCGGGAAGACGGGTGAGCAGTTCTTC. It specifies CASRPFSGKTGEQFF.

The rearrangement links TRBV29-1 to TRBJ2-1, with 13 nucleotides matching TRBD2. The CDR3 is made up of 15 amino acids. With V trimmed by 4 bases and J by 8 bases, 8 bases remained unmatched. Germline lookup yields CDR1 SQVTM and CDR2 ANQGSEA. CDR3 region: CSVVRGLAGADEQFF. Here the CDR3 DNA reads TGCAGCGTTGTTCGAGGACTAGCGGGAGCGGATGAGCAGTTCTTC.

CDR3 amino acids: CASSLAQVRTEAFF. CDR3 coding DNA: TGTGCCAGCAGCTTAGCGCAGGTTCGGACTGAAGCTTTCTTT. This chain links TRBV7-2 with TRBJ1-1; no definite D call. This CDR3 has 14 residues. V gave up 0 bases and J gave up 5 bases, with 10 bases separating them. Germline V CDR1 and CDR2: SGHTA, FQGNSA.

The chain joins TRBV7-9 to TRBJ2-3; D unclear. The CDR3 is made up of 16 amino acids. CDR1 and CDR2 from the germline V gene are SEHNR and FQNEAQ (reference sequence). The germline V and J ends were trimmed by 5 bases and 0 bases, with 15 bases remaining between them. CDR3 nucleotides: TGTGCCAGCAGCCGGACCTTCGTAAGAAGCACAGATACGCAGTATTTT. Translating gives CASSRTFVRSTDTQYF. Variable domain in full (rest from reference TRBV7-9 and TRBJ2-3): DTGVSQNPRHKITKRGQNVTFRCDPISEHNRLYWYRQTLGQGPEFLTYFQNEAQLEKSRLLSDRFSAERPKGSFSTLEIQRTEQGDSAMYLCASSRTFVRSTDTQYFGPGTRLTVL.

This clonotype was seen a few times. The gene calls are TRBV10-3 and TRBJ1-5; D is ambiguous. The CDR3 spans 13 residues. From germline, CDR1 is ENHRY and CDR2 SYGVKD. Between the trimmed V and J ends, which lost 8 bases and 4 bases, there was a span of 12 bases. The CDR3 reads CAIGRSLNQPQHF. The CDR3 DNA reads TGTGCCATCGGGCGTTCCTTGAATCAGCCCCAGCATTTT.

The sample holds a few counts of this clonotype. This chain uses TRBV12-3 or TRBV12-4 with TRBJ2-1; D unclear. Trimming took 6 bases from V and 10 from J, leaving 10 bases between them. CDR3 length: 11 amino acids. CDR3 sequence (DNA): TGTGCCAGCAGGACCGTGGAGGAGCAGTTCTTC. It yields the protein CASRTVEEQFF.

This clonotype was found a few times. The chain links TRBV7-3 to TRBJ2-7; 8 bases are a match to TRBD2. The V gene end was trimmed by 5 bases and the J gene end by 1 base; junction bases not matched to a gene: 13. Germline CDR1 reads SGHTA; CDR2 reads FQGTGA. The CDR3 runs to 17 residues. The CDR3 is CASSPSIGTSKSYEQYF. For the CDR3, the DNA is TGTGCCAGCAGCCCCTCAATCGGGACTAGTAAGTCCTACGAGCAGTACTTC.

This clonotype was counted many times. The chain recombines TRBV20-1 with TRBJ2-7; 14 nucleotides agree with TRBD2. Per the germline V gene, CDR1 is DFQATT and CDR2 is SNEGSKA (reference sequence). The V and J ends lost 3 bases and 2 bases, in that order; junction bases with no gene match: 12. The CDR3 sequence is 18 residues long. CDR3 DNA sequence: TGCAGTGCTAGTCAACCGACTAGCGGGAGGGCCCAGCCCTACGAGCAGTACTTC. This codes for CSASQPTSGRAQPYEQYF.

CDR3 nucleotides: TGTGCCAGCAGCTTACGCGCTGAGCAGTTCTTC. As protein: CASSLRAEQFF. The chain has TRBV7-2 and TRBJ2-1; no reliable D call. The CDR3 extends over 11 amino acids. Germline values: CDR1 SGHTA, CDR2 FQGNSA. V lost 2 bases and J lost 9, with 5 bases in between.

Details on this clonotype: A read error may be the cause here, since a much bigger clone is one base away. No conserved phenylalanine or tryptophan is present at the end of the CDR3, so a read error is the likely explanation. V gene TRBV29-1 combines with J gene TRBJ1-2, with 9 bases that match TRBD1. In germline, CDR1 is SQVTM, CDR2 ANQGSEA. The CDR3 sequence is 12 residues long. With V trimmed by 7 bases and J by 8 bases, 8 bases remained unmatched. This CDR3 is CSAVMGTGGYTI. Here the CDR3 DNA reads TGCAGCGCTGTGATGGGGACAGGGGGCTACACCATC.

The gene calls are TRBV5-1 and TRBJ2-7, with 9 bases fitting TRBD1. With V trimmed by 3 bases and J by 6 bases, 10 bases remained unmatched. CDR1 and CDR2 from the germline V gene are SGHRS and YFSETQ. The CDR3 covers 15 residues. In DNA form, the CDR3 reads TGCGCCAGCAGCTATGGGGGACAGGGAATTGGCGAGCAGTACTTC. Translated, it gives CASSYGGQGIGEQYF.

The rearrangement links TRBV7-9 to TRBJ2-1; TRBD2 is a possible D gene (5 bases). From germline, CDR1 is SEHNR and CDR2 FQNEAQ (reference sequence). Trimming shortened V by 5 bases and J by 4 bases, and 15 bases separated the two germline ends. The CDR3 has 15 amino acids. CDR3: CASSPRQRLYNEQFF. DNA for the CDR3: TGTGCCAGCAGCCCCAGGCAGCGGCTGTACAATGAGCAGTTCTTC.

This clonotype has more than one count but fewer than ten. This chain joins TRBV7-6 and TRBJ2-2; 8 nucleotides agree with TRBD2. Losses at the gene ends were 5 bases for V and 5 bases for J; bases not matched to a gene: 13. CDR1 is SGHVS and CDR2 is FNYEAQ in the germline V gene. The CDR3 extends over 17 amino acids. The CDR3 bases are TGTGCCAGCAGCCCATCTCGTACAGCGGGAGAAACCGGGGAGCTGTTTTTT. Amino acids: CASSPSRTAGETGELFF.

This clonotype was recorded a few times. The V gene is TRBV12-3 or TRBV12-4, the J gene TRBJ2-1, with D tentatively TRBD2 (6 bases). The CDR3 sequence is 16 residues long. Between the trimmed V and J ends, which lost 5 bases and 1 base, there was a span of 15 bases. The CDR3 region is CASSLRGSGSYNEQFF. The DNA for the CDR3 is TGTGCCAGCAGTCTTCGGGGTAGCGGATCCTACAATGAGCAGTTCTTC.

This clonotype was observed a few times. V is TRBV20-1 and J is TRBJ2-6, with a possible D match to TRBD1 (5 bases). This CDR3 has 14 amino acids. Germline V gives CDR1 DFQATT, CDR2 SNEGSKA (reference sequence). CDR3 in amino acids: CSADRGSGANVLTF. The CDR3 coding sequence is TGCAGCGCGGATAGGGGCTCTGGGGCCAACGTCCTGACTTTC.

This clonotype has a count of ten or more. This chain uses TRBV6-2 or TRBV6-3 with TRBJ2-1, with 11 bases aligning to TRBD1. J lost 12 bases, V lost 2 bases, and 6 bases had no gene match. Germline V gene data show CDR1 as MNHEY and CDR2 as SVGEGT. The CDR3 extends over 14 amino acids. The CDR3 nucleotides are TGTGCCAGCAGTTACCGGACAGGGGGCCGGGGGCAGTTCTTC. Amino acids: CASSYRTGGRGQFF.

The table lists this clonotype with many counts. DNA for the CDR3: TGTGCCACCAGTTCCAGGGGAGGCTACACCTTC. Protein product: CATSSRGGYTF. The chain couples TRBV24-1 to TRBJ1-2; a possible D gene is TRBD1 (6 bases). Germline values: CDR1 KGHDR, CDR2 SFDVKD. Trimming pared 6 bases from V and 8 bases from J, leaving 9 bases between. This CDR3 comprises 11 residues.

The V and J genes are TRBV12-3 or TRBV12-4 and TRBJ1-1; D is uncertain. The CDR3 extends over 13 amino acids. V was trimmed by 3 bases and J by 13 bases, leaving 18 bases between them. CDR3 protein: CASSFSSVQLVFF. DNA of the CDR3: TGTGCCAGCAGTTTTAGTTCCGTCCAGTTAGTTTTCTTT.

The chain joins TRBV27 to TRBJ2-1; TRBD1 aligns across 11 bases. Losses at the gene ends were 9 bases for V and 2 bases for J; bases not matched to a gene: 15. Germline V lookup: CDR1 MNHEY, CDR2 SMNVEV (reference sequence). The CDR3 sequence is 18 residues long. CDR3 protein: CASRDRGIFPEPYNEQFF. The CDR3 DNA reads as TGTGCCAGTCGGGACAGGGGGATTTTCCCGGAACCCTACAATGAGCAGTTCTTC.

This clonotype was observed a few times. This chain links TRBV29-1 with TRBJ1-5; TRBD1 might be the D (5 bases). The germline gives CDR1 SQVTM, CDR2 ANQGSEA. The CDR3 consists of 14 residues. The V and J ends lost 6 bases and 2 bases respectively, with 14 bases between them. CDR3 coding DNA: TGCAGCGTGAGGACCTCGGGGGGCAATCAGCCCCAGCATTTT. Its protein product is CSVRTSGGNQPQHF.

The chain uses TRBV20-1 and TRBJ2-7; 13 bases agree with TRBD2. Germline assignment: CDR1 DFQATT and CDR2 SNEGSKA (reference sequence). CDR3 size: 16 residues. Trimming cost V 3 bases and J 6 bases; bases outside gene matches: 11. The CDR3 reads CSASKPGLAGTGEQYF. CDR3 nucleotides: TGCAGTGCTAGTAAGCCGGGACTAGCGGGAACGGGCGAGCAGTACTTC.

V is TRBV5-1 and J is TRBJ2-7, with 7 bases fitting TRBD2. Germline loops: CDR1 SGHRS, CDR2 YFSETQ. V was pared by 4 bases and J by 0 bases, with 7 bases of the junction left unmatched. CDR3 length: 15 residues. DNA of the CDR3: TGCGCCAGCAGCCCCGGGACTACCAACTCCTACGAGCAGTACTTC. As protein: CASSPGTTNSYEQYF. The complete variable domain, with remaining parts taken from reference TRBV5-1 and TRBJ2-7, reads KAGVTQTPRYLIKTRGQQVTLSCSPISGHRSVSWYQQTPGQGLQFLFEYFSETQRNKGNFPGRFSGRQFSNSRSEMNVSTLELGDSALYLCASSPGTTNSYEQYFGPGTRLTVT.